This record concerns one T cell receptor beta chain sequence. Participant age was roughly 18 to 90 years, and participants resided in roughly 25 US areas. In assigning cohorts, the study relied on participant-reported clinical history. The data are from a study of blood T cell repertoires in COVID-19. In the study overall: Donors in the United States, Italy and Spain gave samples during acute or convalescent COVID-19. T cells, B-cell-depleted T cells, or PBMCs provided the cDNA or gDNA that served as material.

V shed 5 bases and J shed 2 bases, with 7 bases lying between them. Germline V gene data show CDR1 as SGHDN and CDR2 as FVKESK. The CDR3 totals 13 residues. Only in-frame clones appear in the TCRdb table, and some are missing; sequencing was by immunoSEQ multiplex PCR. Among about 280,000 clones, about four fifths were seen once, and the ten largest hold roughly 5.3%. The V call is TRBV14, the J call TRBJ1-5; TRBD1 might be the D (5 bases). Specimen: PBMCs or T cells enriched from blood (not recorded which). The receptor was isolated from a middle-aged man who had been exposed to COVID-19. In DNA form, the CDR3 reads TGTGCCAGCAGCGACAGCGGCAATCAGCCCCAGCATTTT. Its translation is CASSDSGNQPQHF.